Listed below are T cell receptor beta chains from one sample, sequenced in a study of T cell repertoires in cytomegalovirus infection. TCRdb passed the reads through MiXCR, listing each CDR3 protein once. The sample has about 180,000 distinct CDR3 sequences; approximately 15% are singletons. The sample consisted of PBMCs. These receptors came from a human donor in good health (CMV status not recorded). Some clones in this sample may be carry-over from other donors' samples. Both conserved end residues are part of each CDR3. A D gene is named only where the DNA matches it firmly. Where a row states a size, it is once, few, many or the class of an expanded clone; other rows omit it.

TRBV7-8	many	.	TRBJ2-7	CASSPEGGGSSYEQYF	TGTGCCAGCAGCCCGGAGGGGGGGGGATCGTCCTACGAGCAGTACTTC
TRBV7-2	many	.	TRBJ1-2	CASSLTDHYGYTF	TGTGCCAGCAGCTTAACGGACCACTATGGCTACACCTTC
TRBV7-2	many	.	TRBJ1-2	CASSPPGPDGYTF	TGTGCCAGCAGCCCGCCAGGACCGGATGGCTACACCTTC
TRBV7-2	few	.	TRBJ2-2	CASKPRDLQNTGELFF	TGTGCCAGCAAACCCAGGGACCTTCAAAATACCGGGGAGCTGTTTTTT
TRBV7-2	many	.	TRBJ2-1	CASSLERVYNEQFF	TGTGCCAGCAGCTTAGAGCGGGTCTACAATGAGCAGTTCTTC
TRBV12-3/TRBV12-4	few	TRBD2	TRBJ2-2	CASSLGGRADTGELFF	TGTGCCAGCAGTTTAGGCGGGAGGGCCGACACCGGGGAGCTGTTTTTT
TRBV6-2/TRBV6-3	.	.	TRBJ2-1	CASRGGLFKNNEQFF	TGTGCCAGCCGGGGCGGACTGTTTAAGAACAATGAGCAGTTCTTC
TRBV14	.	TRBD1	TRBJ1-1	CASSREGAGTEAFF	TGTGCCAGCAGCCGTGAGGGGGCGGGAACTGAAGCTTTCTTT
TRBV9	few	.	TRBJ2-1	CASSYAPVPRDPRGDEQFF	TGTGCCAGCAGCTATGCCCCCGTTCCCCGGGACCCCCGAGGGGATGAGCAGTTCTTC
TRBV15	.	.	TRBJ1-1	CATSGRGRATEAFF	TGTGCCACCAGCGGCAGGGGCCGGGCCACTGAAGCTTTCTTT
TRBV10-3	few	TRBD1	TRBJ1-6	CATRGRTGDSPLHF	TGTGCCACCCGGGGACGGACAGGGGATTCACCCCTCCACTTT
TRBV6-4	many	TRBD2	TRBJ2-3	CASSDSMASGDTQYF	TGTGCCAGCAGTGACTCGATGGCTAGCGGAGATACGCAGTATTTT
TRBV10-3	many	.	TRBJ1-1	CAIPAGEGTEAFF	TGTGCCATCCCGGCCGGGGAGGGGACTGAAGCTTTCTTT
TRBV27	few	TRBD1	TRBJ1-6	CASSTGTGAIRYNSPLHF	TGTGCCAGCAGTACAGGGACAGGGGCGATCAGATATAATTCACCCCTCCACTTT
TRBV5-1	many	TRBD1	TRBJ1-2	CASSLDRGNYGYTF	TGCGCCAGCAGCTTGGACAGGGGTAACTATGGCTACACCTTC
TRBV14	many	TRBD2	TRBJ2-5	CASSRGLAAQETQYF	TGTGCCAGCAGCCGGGGACTAGCGGCTCAAGAGACCCAGTACTTC
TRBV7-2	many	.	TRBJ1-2	CASSRAGALRTYGYTF	TGTGCCAGCAGCCGCGCGGGGGCCCTGAGAACCTATGGCTACACCTTC
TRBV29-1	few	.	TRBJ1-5	CSVGTRNQPQHF	TGCAGCGTTGGGACACGCAATCAGCCCCAGCATTTT
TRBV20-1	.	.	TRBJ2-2	CSARIAAGELFF	TGCAGTGCTAGAATAGCCGCGGGGGAGCTGTTTTTT
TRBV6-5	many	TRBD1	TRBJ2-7	CASSYVGQGNSYEQYF	TGTGCCAGCAGTTACGTGGGACAGGGGAATTCCTACGAGCAGTACTTC
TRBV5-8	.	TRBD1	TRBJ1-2	CASSLPSGTAFLGYTF	TGTGCCAGCAGCTTGCCTTCTGGGACAGCCTTCCTGGGCTACACCTTC
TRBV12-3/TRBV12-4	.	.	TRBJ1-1	CASSSRAENTEAFF	TGTGCCAGCAGTTCTAGGGCAGAAAACACTGAAGCTTTCTTT
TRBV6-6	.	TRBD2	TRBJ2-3	CASSYLLAADTQYF	TGTGCCAGCAGTTACCTACTAGCGGCAGATACGCAGTATTTT
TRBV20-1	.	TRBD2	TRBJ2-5	CSARSLAGGRETQYF	TGCAGTGCTAGATCCCTAGCGGGAGGTCGGGAGACCCAGTACTTC